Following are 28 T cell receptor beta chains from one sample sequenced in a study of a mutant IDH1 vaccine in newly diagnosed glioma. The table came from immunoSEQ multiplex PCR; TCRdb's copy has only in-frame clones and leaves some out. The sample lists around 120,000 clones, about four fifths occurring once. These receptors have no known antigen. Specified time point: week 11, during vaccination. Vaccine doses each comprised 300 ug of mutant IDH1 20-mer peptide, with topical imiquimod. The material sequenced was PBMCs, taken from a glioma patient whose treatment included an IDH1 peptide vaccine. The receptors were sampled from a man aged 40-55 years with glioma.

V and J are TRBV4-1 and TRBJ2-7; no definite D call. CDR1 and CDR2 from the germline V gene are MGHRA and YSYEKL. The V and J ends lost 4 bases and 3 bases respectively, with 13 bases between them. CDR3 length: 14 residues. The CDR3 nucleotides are TGCGCCAGCAGCCCCGCCGGATCCCGCTACGAGCAGTACTTC. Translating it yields CASSPAGSRYEQYF.

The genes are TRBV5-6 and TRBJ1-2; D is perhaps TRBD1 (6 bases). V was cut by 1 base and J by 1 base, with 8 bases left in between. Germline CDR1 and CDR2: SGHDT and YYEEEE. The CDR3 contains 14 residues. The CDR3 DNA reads TGTGCCAGCAGCTTGCAACAGGGTAACTATGGCTACACCTTC. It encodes CASSLQQGNYGYTF.

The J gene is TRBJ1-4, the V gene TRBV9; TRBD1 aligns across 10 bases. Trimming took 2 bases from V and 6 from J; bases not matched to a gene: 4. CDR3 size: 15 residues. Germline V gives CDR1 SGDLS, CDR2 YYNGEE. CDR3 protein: CASSVRGQGYEKLFF. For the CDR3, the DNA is TGTGCCAGCAGCGTGCGGGGACAGGGGTATGAAAAACTGTTTTTT.

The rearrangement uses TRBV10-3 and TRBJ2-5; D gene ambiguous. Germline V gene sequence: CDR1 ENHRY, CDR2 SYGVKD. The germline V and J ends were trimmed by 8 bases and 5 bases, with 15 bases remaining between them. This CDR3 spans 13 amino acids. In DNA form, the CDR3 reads TGTGCCATCGGAACAAAACTGAGGGAGACCCAGTACTTC. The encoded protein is CAIGTKLRETQYF.

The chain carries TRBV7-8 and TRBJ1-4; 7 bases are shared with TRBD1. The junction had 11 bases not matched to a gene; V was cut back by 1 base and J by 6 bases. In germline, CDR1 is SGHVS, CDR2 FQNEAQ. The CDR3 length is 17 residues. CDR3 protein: CASSLDRTGRADEKLFF. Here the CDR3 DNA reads TGTGCCAGCAGCTTAGACCGGACAGGCAGGGCGGATGAAAAACTGTTTTTT.

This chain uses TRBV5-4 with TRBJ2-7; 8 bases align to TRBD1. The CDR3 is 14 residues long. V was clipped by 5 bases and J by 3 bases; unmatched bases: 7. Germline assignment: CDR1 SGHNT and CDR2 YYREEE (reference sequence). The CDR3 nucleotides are TGTGCCAGCAGACCTCGGACAGGGCACTACGAGCAGTACTTC. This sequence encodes CASRPRTGHYEQYF.

The CDR3 coding sequence is TGTGCCAGCAGCTGGGGGACAGGGGGCTCCGGGGAGCTGTTTTTT. Protein: CASSWGTGGSGELFF. V gene TRBV7-6 combines with J gene TRBJ2-2; 12 positions match TRBD1. CDR3 length: 15 amino acids. The trim removed 4 bases at V and 6 bases at J, leaving 3 bases unmatched. Germline CDR1 and CDR2: SGHVS and FNYEAQ.

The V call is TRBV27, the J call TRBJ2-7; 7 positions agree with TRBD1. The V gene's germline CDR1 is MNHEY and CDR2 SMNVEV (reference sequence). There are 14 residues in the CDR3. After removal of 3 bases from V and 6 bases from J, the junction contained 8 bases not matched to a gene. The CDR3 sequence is CASSFGRGFSEQYF. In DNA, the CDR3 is TGTGCCAGCAGTTTCGGCAGGGGGTTCTCCGAGCAGTACTTC.

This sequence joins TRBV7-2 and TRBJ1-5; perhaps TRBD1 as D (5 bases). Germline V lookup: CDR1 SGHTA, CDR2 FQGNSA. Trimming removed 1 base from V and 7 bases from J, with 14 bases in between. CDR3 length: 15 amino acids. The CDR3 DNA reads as TGTGCCAGCAGCTTAGTGTCGGGGGGGGAACAGCCCCAGCATTTT. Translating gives CASSLVSGGEQPQHF.

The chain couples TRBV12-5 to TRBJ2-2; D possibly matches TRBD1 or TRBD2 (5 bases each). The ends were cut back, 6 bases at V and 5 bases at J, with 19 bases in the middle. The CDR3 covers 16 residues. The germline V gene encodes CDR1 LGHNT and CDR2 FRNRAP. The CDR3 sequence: CASGWGKGGWTGELFF. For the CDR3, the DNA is TGTGCTAGTGGATGGGGGAAAGGCGGGTGGACCGGGGAGCTGTTTTTT.

The CDR3 loop is CASSPPPVTRGNTIYF. As DNA, the CDR3 is TGTGCCAGCAGCCCCCCCCCGGTGACACGTGGAAACACCATATATTTT. The rearrangement joins TRBV9 to TRBJ1-3; D gene unclear. Germline V gene lookup returns CDR1 SGDLS and CDR2 YYNGEE. The germline V and J ends were trimmed by 4 bases and 3 bases, with 17 bases remaining between them. The CDR3 sequence is 16 residues long.

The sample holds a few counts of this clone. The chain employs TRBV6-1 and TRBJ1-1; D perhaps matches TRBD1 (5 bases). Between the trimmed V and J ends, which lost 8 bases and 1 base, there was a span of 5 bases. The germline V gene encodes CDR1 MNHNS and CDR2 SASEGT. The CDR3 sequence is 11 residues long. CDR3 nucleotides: TGTGCCAGCGGACAGAACACTGAAGCTTTCTTT. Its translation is CASGQNTEAFF.

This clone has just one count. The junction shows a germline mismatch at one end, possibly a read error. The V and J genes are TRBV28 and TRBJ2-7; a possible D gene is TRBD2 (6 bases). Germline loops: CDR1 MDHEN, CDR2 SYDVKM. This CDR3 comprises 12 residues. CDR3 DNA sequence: TGTGCCAGCCAAACTACCACCGGGACTTCACACTTC. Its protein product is CASQTTTGTSHF. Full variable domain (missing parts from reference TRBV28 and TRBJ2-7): DVKVTQSSRYLVKRTGEKVFLECVQDMDHENMFWYRQDPGLGLRLIYFSYDVKMKEKGDIPEGYSVSREKKERFSLILESASTNQTSMYLCASQTTTGTSHFGPGTRLTVT.

CDR3 sequence: CASSVDPSAGVRNEQFF. The DNA of the CDR3 is TGTGCCAGCAGCGTAGACCCTTCAGCGGGAGTTCGGAATGAGCAGTTCTTC. The chain combines TRBV9 with TRBJ2-1; 8 bases fit TRBD2. V lost 0 bases to trimming and J lost 7 bases; unmatched junction nucleotides: 12. The CDR3 runs 17 residues. Germline values: CDR1 SGDLS, CDR2 YYNGEE.

The CDR3 DNA is TGCGCCAGCAGCGCGACTAGCGGGGGGAACAATGAGCAGTTCTTC. This codes for CASSATSGGNNEQFF. The chain joins TRBV5-1 to TRBJ2-1; 13 bases are shared with TRBD2. V lost 4 bases to trimming and J lost 5 bases; unmatched junction nucleotides: 3. Germline V CDR1 and CDR2: SGHRS, YFSETQ. This CDR3 has 15 residues.

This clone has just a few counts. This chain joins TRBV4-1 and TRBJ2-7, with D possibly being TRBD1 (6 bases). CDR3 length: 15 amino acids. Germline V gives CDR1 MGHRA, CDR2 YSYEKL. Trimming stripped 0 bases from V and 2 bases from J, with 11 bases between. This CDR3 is CASSQESRGTYEQYF. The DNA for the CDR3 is TGCGCCAGCAGCCAAGAATCCAGGGGAACCTACGAGCAGTACTTC.

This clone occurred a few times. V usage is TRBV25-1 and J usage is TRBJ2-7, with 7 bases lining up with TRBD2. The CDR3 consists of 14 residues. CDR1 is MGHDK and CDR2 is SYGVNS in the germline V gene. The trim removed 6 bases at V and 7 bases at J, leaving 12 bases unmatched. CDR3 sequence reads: CASRAGLAIGEQYF. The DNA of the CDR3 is TGTGCCAGCAGAGCGGGACTCGCGATAGGGGAGCAGTACTTC.

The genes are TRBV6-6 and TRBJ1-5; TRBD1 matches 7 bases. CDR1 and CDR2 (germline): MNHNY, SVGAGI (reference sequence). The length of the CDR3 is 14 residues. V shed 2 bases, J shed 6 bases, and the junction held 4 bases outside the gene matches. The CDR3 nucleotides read TGTGCCAGCAGTTACGACAGGGTGGGTCAGCCCCAGCATTTT. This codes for CASSYDRVGQPQHF.

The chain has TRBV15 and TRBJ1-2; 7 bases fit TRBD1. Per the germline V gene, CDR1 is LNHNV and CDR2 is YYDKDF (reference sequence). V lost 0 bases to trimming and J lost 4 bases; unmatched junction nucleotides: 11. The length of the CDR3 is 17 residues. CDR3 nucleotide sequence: TGTGCCACCAGCAGAGATTCCCCCGGGACAGAACTCTATGGCTACACCTTC. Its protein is CATSRDSPGTELYGYTF.

CDR3 in DNA: TGTGCCAGCAGTGAAGCCGGGGTAAGAAATCAGCCCCAGCATTTT. Translating gives CASSEAGVRNQPQHF. The chain combines TRBV6-1 with TRBJ1-5; D uncertain. The germline V and J ends were trimmed by 0 bases and 4 bases, with 10 bases remaining between them. The CDR3 consists of 15 residues. Germline CDR1 and CDR2: MNHNS and SASEGT.

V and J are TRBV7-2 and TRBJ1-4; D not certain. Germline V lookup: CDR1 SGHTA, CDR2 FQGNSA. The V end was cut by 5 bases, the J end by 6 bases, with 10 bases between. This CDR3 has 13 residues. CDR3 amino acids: CASSLRGYEKLFF. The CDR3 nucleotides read TGTGCCAGCAGCCTGCGGGGATATGAAAAACTGTTTTTT.

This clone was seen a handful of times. CDR3 nucleotides: TGTGCCAGTAGTATAGACGGGGGGTCGAGCAATCAGCCCCAGCATTTT. Its translation is CASSIDGGSSNQPQHF. This chain joins TRBV19 and TRBJ1-5, with D tentatively TRBD1 (5 bases). V gave up 0 bases and J gave up 1 base, with 10 bases separating them. Germline CDR1 and CDR2: LNHDA and SQIVND (reference sequence). This CDR3 spans 16 amino acids.

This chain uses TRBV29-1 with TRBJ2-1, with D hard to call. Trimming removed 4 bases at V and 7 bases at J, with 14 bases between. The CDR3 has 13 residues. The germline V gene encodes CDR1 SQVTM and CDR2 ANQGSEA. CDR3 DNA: TGCAGCGTTGGCCTGGTCTTTGGGAATGAGCAGTTCTTC. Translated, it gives CSVGLVFGNEQFF.

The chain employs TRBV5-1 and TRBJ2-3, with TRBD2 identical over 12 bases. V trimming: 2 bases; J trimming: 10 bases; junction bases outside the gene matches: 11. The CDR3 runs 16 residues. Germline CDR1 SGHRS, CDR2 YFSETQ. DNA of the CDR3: TGCGCCAGCAGCTTCGAATCGACTAGCGGGGGTTTAGCGCAGTATTTT. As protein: CASSFESTSGGLAQYF.

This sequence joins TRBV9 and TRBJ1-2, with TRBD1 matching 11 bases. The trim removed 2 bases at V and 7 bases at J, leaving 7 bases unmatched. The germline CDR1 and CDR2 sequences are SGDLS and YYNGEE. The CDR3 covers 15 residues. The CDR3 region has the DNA TGTGCCAGCAGCGTGCTAAGTGGGACAGGGGGTGGCTACACCTTC. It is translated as CASSVLSGTGGGYTF.

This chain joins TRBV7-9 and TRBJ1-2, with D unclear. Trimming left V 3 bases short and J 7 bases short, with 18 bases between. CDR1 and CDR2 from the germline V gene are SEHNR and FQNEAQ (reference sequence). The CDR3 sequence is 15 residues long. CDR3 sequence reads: CASSFRSPSGSGYTF. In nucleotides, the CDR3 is TGTGCCAGCAGCTTTCGTAGCCCCTCGGGAAGTGGCTACACCTTC.

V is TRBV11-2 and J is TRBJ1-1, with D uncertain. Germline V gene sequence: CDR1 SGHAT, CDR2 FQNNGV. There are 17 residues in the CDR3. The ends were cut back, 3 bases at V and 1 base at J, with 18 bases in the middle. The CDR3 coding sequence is TGTGCCAGCAGCTTTAGAAAGGGAGGGATCACGAACACTGAAGCTTTCTTT. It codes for CASSFRKGGITNTEAFF.

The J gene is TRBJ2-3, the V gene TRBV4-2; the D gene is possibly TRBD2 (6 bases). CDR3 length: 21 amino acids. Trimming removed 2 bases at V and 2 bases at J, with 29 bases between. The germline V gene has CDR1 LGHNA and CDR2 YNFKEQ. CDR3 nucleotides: TGTGCCAGCAGCCAATCGACCAAGGTTAAAAACCGGGACTCCTTCACAGATACGCAGTATTTT. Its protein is CASSQSTKVKNRDSFTDTQYF.